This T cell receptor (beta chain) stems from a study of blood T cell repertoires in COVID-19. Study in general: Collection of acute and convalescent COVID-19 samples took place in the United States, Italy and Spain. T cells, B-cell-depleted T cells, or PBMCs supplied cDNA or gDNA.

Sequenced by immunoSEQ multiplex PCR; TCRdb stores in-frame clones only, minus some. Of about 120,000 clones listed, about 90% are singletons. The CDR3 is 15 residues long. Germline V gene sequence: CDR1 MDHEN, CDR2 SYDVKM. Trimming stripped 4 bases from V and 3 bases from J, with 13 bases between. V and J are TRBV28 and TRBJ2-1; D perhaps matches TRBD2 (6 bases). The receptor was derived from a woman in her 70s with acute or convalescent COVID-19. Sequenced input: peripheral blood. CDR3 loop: CASSSGDGGYNEQFF. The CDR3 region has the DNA TGTGCCAGCAGTTCGGGGGACGGAGGCTACAATGAGCAGTTCTTC.